This T cell receptor (beta chain) emerged from a study of immune evolution from preneoplasia to lung adenocarcinoma (dated by TCRdb to 2020 to 2022). Describing the broader study: The study combined immune gene expression, TCR sequencing and multiplex immunofluorescence to profile immune contexture across lung adenocarcinoma precursors and invasive adenocarcinoma. In total, the cohort included some 54 patients with pulmonary nodules, all of whom underwent surgical resection. POLYSOLVER was used to infer Class I HLA alleles from exome data, while LOHHLA was used to detect allele-specific HLA loss. Resected precursor lesions (AAH, AIS, MIA) and invasive adenocarcinomas were each compared against paired morphologically normal lung tissue. The immune data were integrated with whole exome sequencing and methylation data from the same cohort of nodules. Sample size was based on specimen availability rather than a prior power calculation. It was reported in the study that approximately 99 samples were used for TCR sequencing. A total of under 55 patients contributed TCR sequencing data.

Resection was performed on patients in Japan or China between about 2013 and 2018. Two lung cancer pathologists independently reviewed H&E slides to confirm the histologic diagnosis of every case. The AllPrep DNA/RNA FFPE Kit was used to isolate DNA from FFPE tissue. The V end loses 7 bases and the J end loses 7 bases, and a stretch of 13 bases separates them. For CDR1 and CDR2, the germline V gene (reference sequence) lists MNHEY and SMNVEV. The CDR3 runs 12 amino acids, cysteine and phenylalanine included. CDR3 DNA is the only sequence kept; it has 36 bases, read in frame from the first base. Remarks on this clone: Its antigen is not yet known. The record has no base qualities; no much larger clone is one base away.

The immunoSEQ hsTCRbeta Kit was used to sequence TCR beta CDR3 regions from DNA. Concerning the study's data processing: The ImmunoSEQ Analyzer was used to analyse the TCR sequencing data. T cell clonality was defined as 1 minus Pielou's evenness computed on productive rearrangements. T cell diversity was measured with the inverse Simpson index on productive templates. T cell density was defined as TCR beta template counts normalized to usable DNA, with usable DNA estimated by amplification and sequencing of housekeeping genes. TCR metrics were compared across histologic stages using two-sided Kruskal-Wallis tests. Imported from immuneACCESS, the table was reduced by TCRdb to in-frame sequences with V and J called. These copies leave out some clones; in studies compared against another copy, an unresolved V gene accounts for under half, and the cause of the remainder is not known. V and J calls and clone size are as listed in that table; D and trimming were resolved from the DNA. This sample gives over 5,000 clones in total; roughly 77% of them show up just once. In total, the top ten clones hold roughly 15% of the sample.

General findings and caveats noted by the study authors: Normal lung had the highest top T cell clone frequencies, and these frequencies appeared to fall progressively from AAH through AIS, MIA and invasive adenocarcinoma. The findings rested on association rather than direct causation, and larger cohorts with long-term follow-up and longitudinal biopsies were considered necessary. The highest clonality was observed in normal lung, whereas higher T cell density and diversity but lower clonality appeared to be present in later-stage lesions. Because all patients were from Japan and China, applicability to Western populations was uncertain.

This receptor chain uses TRBV27 and TRBJ1-2; a tentative D call is TRBD1 (5 bases match). Sample: FFPE normal lung tissue adjacent to the tumor. This receptor was identified in a person aged 50-70 years with lung adenocarcinoma. The CDR3 loop reads CASMGRVGGYTF. The sequence in DNA is TGTGCCAGCATGGGCAGGGTTGGTGGCTACACCTTC.